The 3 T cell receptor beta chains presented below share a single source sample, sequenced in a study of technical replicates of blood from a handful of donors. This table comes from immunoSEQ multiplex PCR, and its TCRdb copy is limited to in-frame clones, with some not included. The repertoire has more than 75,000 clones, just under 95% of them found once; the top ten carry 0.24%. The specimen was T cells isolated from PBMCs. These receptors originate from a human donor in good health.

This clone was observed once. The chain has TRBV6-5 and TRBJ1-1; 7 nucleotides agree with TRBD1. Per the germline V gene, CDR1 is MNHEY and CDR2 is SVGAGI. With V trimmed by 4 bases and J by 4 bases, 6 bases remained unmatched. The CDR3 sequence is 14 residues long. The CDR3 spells CASSLEGGSTEAFF. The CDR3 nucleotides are TGTGCCAGCAGTTTAGAAGGGGGCTCCACTGAAGCTTTCTTT.

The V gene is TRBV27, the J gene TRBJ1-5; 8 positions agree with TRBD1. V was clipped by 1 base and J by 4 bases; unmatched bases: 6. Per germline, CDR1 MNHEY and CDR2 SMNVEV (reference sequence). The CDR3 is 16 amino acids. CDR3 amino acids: CASSLLYRGANQPQHF. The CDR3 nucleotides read TGTGCCAGCAGTTTATTGTACAGGGGGGCTAATCAGCCCCAGCATTTT.

As DNA, the CDR3 is TGCGCCAGCAGCTCCCAGGGGGCTAGGGAGACCCAGTACTTC. Protein sequence: CASSSQGARETQYF. The V and J genes are TRBV5-1 and TRBJ2-5; 8 nucleotides agree with TRBD1. J lost 5 bases, V lost 3 bases, and 6 bases had no gene match. The V gene's germline CDR1 is SGHRS and CDR2 YFSETQ. The CDR3 has 14 amino acids.